This T cell receptor (beta chain) was profiled in a study of cytomegalovirus exposure and HLA in healthy donors. Overall study findings and caveats: Several top significant clusters appeared, in a later analysis, to be linked to common viral pathogens. Roughly uniform sequencing depth across donors was assumed, possibly incorrectly.

This CDR3 is built from 15 residues. The V segment lost 0 bases and the J segment 6 bases; nucleotides outside the gene matches: 7. Per the germline V gene, CDR1 is SGHAT and CDR2 is FQNNGV. As concerns this clone: The antigen is undetermined.

Amplification used 60 Vbeta primers and 13 Jbeta primers. Here immunoSEQ multiplex PCR was the method, and the copy in TCRdb shows in-frame clones only, minus some. This sample has about 190,000 clones; 70% to 85% occur once, and the top ten carry about 3.5%. The sample was PBMCs. This sequence originates from a man between 40 and 49 years old in good health and CMV-seropositive. The rearrangement joins TRBV11-2 to TRBJ2-7; 8 bases are shared with TRBD1. CDR3 residues: CASSLEGQGALEQYF. In DNA, the CDR3 is TGTGCCAGCAGCTTAGAGGGGCAGGGGGCCCTCGAGCAGTACTTC.